This passage covers 24 T cell receptor beta chains from one sample sequenced in a study of cytomegalovirus exposure and HLA in healthy donors (dated by TCRdb to 2017 to 2019). Libraries came from the immunoSEQ multiplex PCR assay. For the multiplex PCR, a mixture combining 60 forward primers for TCR Vbeta segments and 13 reverse primers for TCR Jbeta segments was used. TCRdb stores this immuneACCESS table with in-frame sequences only. Part of the clones is absent; in the studies checked, under half of the shortfall reflects unresolved V genes, and no reason is known for the rest. This sample comprises roughly 130,000 clones, 70% to 80% of them detected only once. Jointly, the top ten make up roughly 2% of the sample. Sequencing was carried out using PBMCs. All receptors come from a man between 18 and 29 years old in good health and CMV-seronegative.

This clone has a handful of counts. The chain joins TRBV27 to TRBJ1-1; no definite D call. CDR3 length: 13 amino acids. With 3 bases removed from V and 2 bases from J, the gap between germline ends came to 7 bases. Germline lookup yields CDR1 MNHEY and CDR2 SMNVEV (reference sequence). CDR3 residues: CASSLRENTEAFF. The DNA of the CDR3 is TGTGCCAGCAGTTTGAGGGAAAACACTGAAGCTTTCTTT.

The chain carries TRBV9 and TRBJ2-2; D unclear. The V gene lost 5 bases and the J gene lost 2 bases, with 16 bases spanning the gap. The CDR3 contains 16 residues. Germline values: CDR1 SGDLS, CDR2 YYNGEE. CDR3 nucleotide sequence: TGTGCCAGCAGTGAAGGAGATGGAATTAACACCGGGGAGCTGTTTTTT. This codes for CASSEGDGINTGELFF.

This chain uses TRBV5-1 with TRBJ2-3, with TRBD2 matching 13 bases. The V and J ends lost 4 bases and 4 bases, in that order; junction bases with no gene match: 6. Germline loops: CDR1 SGHRS, CDR2 YFSETQ. CDR3 length: 16 residues. In nucleotides, the CDR3 is TGCGCCAGCAGCCGGAGGACTAGCGGGAGCGCAGATACGCAGTATTTT. As protein: CASSRRTSGSADTQYF.

CDR3 in amino acids: CASSLLADEQFF. The CDR3 DNA reads as TGTGCCAGCAGTTTACTGGCGGATGAGCAGTTCTTC. The genes are TRBV28 and TRBJ2-1; D gene unclear. The germline gives CDR1 MDHEN, CDR2 SYDVKM. V lost 2 bases and J lost 8, with 7 bases in between. CDR3 length: 12 amino acids.

V is TRBV28 and J is TRBJ2-3; D not certain. Trimming took off 5 bases at V and 2 bases at J, with 11 bases between the two ends. There are 14 residues in the CDR3. Germline V lookup: CDR1 MDHEN, CDR2 SYDVKM. CDR3 protein: CASSPMTLTDTQYF. DNA for the CDR3: TGTGCCAGCAGTCCGATGACACTCACAGATACGCAGTATTTT.

The chain has TRBV10-3 and TRBJ2-7; 8 bases line up with TRBD1. There are 13 residues in the CDR3. Germline loops: CDR1 ENHRY, CDR2 SYGVKD. V lost 10 bases to trimming and J lost 6 bases; unmatched junction nucleotides: 11. The DNA for the CDR3 is TGTGCCACCATGGCCGACAGGGGTAGCGAGCAGTACGTC. It encodes CATMADRGSEQYV.

This clone showed up just a few times. The rearrangement links TRBV28 to TRBJ2-3; D may be TRBD2 (6 bases). V lost 5 bases to trimming and J lost 6 bases, with 15 bases between them. Germline CDR1 is MDHEN and CDR2 is SYDVKM. This CDR3 region has 14 residues. CDR3 DNA sequence: TGTGCCAGCAGTCTCGGGACTCCAGGGGATACGCAGTATTTT. Translating it yields CASSLGTPGDTQYF.

V and J are TRBV18 and TRBJ2-3; 14 nucleotides align to TRBD2. J lost 5 bases, V lost 6 bases, and 7 bases had no gene match. This CDR3 region has 16 residues. CDR1 KGHSH and CDR2 LQKENI come from the germline V gene. The DNA of the CDR3 is TGTGCCAGCTCGGAGGGACTAGCGGGAGTTGGAGATACGCAGTATTTT. It is translated as CASSEGLAGVGDTQYF.

This chain joins TRBV27 and TRBJ1-2, with D possibly matching TRBD1 (5 bases). The V gene lost 2 bases and the J gene lost 7 bases, with 20 bases spanning the gap. Germline CDR1 and CDR2: MNHEY and SMNVEV (reference sequence). This CDR3 comprises 16 residues. CDR3 protein: CASSLTDRPLFGGYTF. CDR3 nucleotide sequence: TGTGCCAGCAGTTTAACCGACAGACCCCTATTTGGTGGCTACACCTTC.

The chain joins TRBV14 to TRBJ2-3, with 11 nucleotides matching TRBD2. Germline CDR1 and CDR2: SGHDN and FVKESK. Losses at the gene ends were 0 bases for V and 3 bases for J; bases not matched to a gene: 8. This CDR3 spans 18 amino acids. Here the CDR3 reads CASSQDLASGRPTDTQYF. The CDR3 bases are TGTGCCAGCAGCCAAGATCTGGCTAGCGGGAGGCCAACAGATACGCAGTATTTT.

The chain couples TRBV6-4 to TRBJ2-1; possibly TRBD2 for D (6 bases). Germline V gene sequence: CDR1 MRHNA, CDR2 SNTAGT. CDR3 size: 16 residues. Trimming removed 5 bases at V and 0 bases at J, with 14 bases between. CDR3 bases: TGTGCCAGCAGTCCATTAGCGGAAGGCTCCTACAATGAGCAGTTCTTC. This codes for CASSPLAEGSYNEQFF.

J is TRBJ2-7 and V is TRBV15; 8 bases align to TRBD1. J was trimmed by 6 bases and V by 1 base; bases with no gene match: 14. CDR1 is LNHNV, CDR2 YYDKDF, per germline (reference sequence). This CDR3 spans 17 amino acids. The CDR3 spells CATSRASPGTGFGEQYF. DNA of the CDR3: TGTGCCACCAGCAGAGCATCTCCCGGGACAGGCTTCGGCGAGCAGTACTTC.

The rearrangement links TRBV5-1 to TRBJ2-2; 10 nucleotides line up with TRBD2. The length of the CDR3 is 16 residues. From germline, CDR1 is SGHRS and CDR2 YFSETQ. The junction had 9 bases not matched to a gene; V was cut back by 4 bases and J by 6 bases. The CDR3 region is CASSPWTSGQAGELFF. CDR3 DNA: TGCGCCAGCAGCCCCTGGACTAGCGGTCAGGCCGGGGAGCTGTTTTTT.

The V gene is TRBV7-6, the J gene TRBJ1-1; D is unresolved. The CDR3 is 13 amino acids. Germline assignment: CDR1 SGHVS and CDR2 FNYEAQ. V dropped 5 bases and J dropped 4 bases, with 11 bases sitting between them. The CDR3 sequence is CASSPTGGTEAFF. DNA of the CDR3: TGTGCCAGCAGCCCCACCGGTGGCACTGAAGCTTTCTTT.

The chain links TRBV15 to TRBJ2-7; TRBD2 matches 8 bases. Germline CDR1 and CDR2: LNHNV and YYDKDF (reference sequence). This CDR3 contains 13 residues. Unmatched junction bases numbered 4, after V lost 4 bases and J lost 5 bases. The CDR3 loop reads CATSTSRGDEQYV. The DNA of the CDR3 is TGTGCCACCAGCACCTCGCGGGGGGACGAGCAGTACGTC.

CDR3 DNA sequence: TGTGCCAGTAGCAGACAGGGCTATGAGCAGTTCTTC. It translates to CASSRQGYEQFF. The chain couples TRBV5-6 to TRBJ2-1; 7 nucleotides match TRBD1. The germline V gene has CDR1 SGHDT and CDR2 YYEEEE. This CDR3 contains 12 residues. After removal of 8 bases from V and 8 bases from J, the junction contained 7 bases not matched to a gene.

The V call is TRBV5-6, the J call TRBJ2-3; 9 bases agree with TRBD2. Trimming at V came to 0 bases and at J to 6 bases, leaving 5 bases not matched to a gene. The CDR3 length is 15 residues. Germline CDR1 and CDR2: SGHDT and YYEEEE. This chain's CDR3 is CASSLGSGRRDTQYF. For the CDR3, the DNA is TGTGCCAGCAGCTTGGGAAGCGGGAGGAGGGATACGCAGTATTTT.

This chain uses TRBV7-2 with TRBJ2-5; D is unresolved. The germline gives CDR1 SGHTA, CDR2 FQGNSA. Trimming took 0 bases from V and 1 from J, leaving 9 bases between them. The CDR3 sequence is 15 residues long. The CDR3 DNA reads TGTGCCAGCAGCTTAGCGCATACAACCCAAGAGACCCAGTACTTC. Its protein is CASSLAHTTQETQYF.

This clone was counted a few times. CDR3 bases: TGCAGCGGTGAGGGACTAGCGGGAGTAAGCCGGGAGCTGTTTTTT. Protein sequence: CSGEGLAGVSRELFF. The V and J genes are TRBV29-1 and TRBJ2-2; 14 nucleotides line up with TRBD2. Germline lookup yields CDR1 SQVTM and CDR2 ANQGSEA. The trim removed 7 bases at V and 9 bases at J, leaving 10 bases unmatched. The CDR3 loop spans 15 amino acids.

V usage is TRBV5-4 and J usage is TRBJ2-2, with D maybe TRBD2 (5 bases). The germline V gene has CDR1 SGHNT and CDR2 YYREEE (reference sequence). V was trimmed by 4 bases and J by 0 bases, leaving 10 bases between them. The CDR3 spans 15 residues. DNA for the CDR3: TGTGCCAGCAGCACTCCGCGGGCGAACACCGGGGAGCTGTTTTTT. It specifies CASSTPRANTGELFF. Full variable domain (outside the CDR3, taken from reference TRBV5-4 and TRBJ2-2): ETGVTQSPTHLIKTRGQQVTLRCSSQSGHNTVSWYQQALGQGPQFIFQYYREEENGRGNFPPRFSGLQFPNYSSELNVNALELDDSALYLCASSTPRANTGELFFGEGSRLTVL.

This rearrangement joins TRBV19 to TRBJ2-2, with 7 bases matching TRBD2. CDR3 size: 14 residues. Unmatched junction bases numbered 4, after V lost 3 bases and J lost 6 bases. CDR1 LNHDA and CDR2 SQIVND come from the germline V gene (reference sequence). CDR3 amino acids: CASSMGRVPGELFF. The CDR3 DNA is TGTGCCAGTAGTATGGGGAGGGTTCCCGGGGAGCTGTTTTTT.

This chain uses TRBV6-4 with TRBJ1-6; 7 positions match TRBD1. J was trimmed by 12 bases and V by 0 bases; bases with no gene match: 2. In germline, CDR1 is MRHNA, CDR2 SNTAGT. The CDR3 runs to 13 residues. CDR3 coding DNA: TGTGCCAGCAGTGACTCGCCAGGGGGACCCCTCCACTTT. Amino acid sequence: CASSDSPGGPLHF.

Of note for this clone: Given the absence of the conserved phenylalanine or tryptophan at the CDR3 end, a read error is likely. The V and J genes are TRBV25-1 and TRBJ1-2; D perhaps matches TRBD1 (5 bases). Between the trimmed V and J ends, which lost 5 bases and 7 bases, there was a span of 17 bases. The V gene's germline CDR1 is MGHDK and CDR2 SYGVNS. The CDR3 consists of 14 residues. In DNA form, the CDR3 reads TGTGCCAGCAGTTCCCGGACACTCTCCGGTGGCTACACCTCC. It specifies CASSSRTLSGGYTS.

Only a few counts were recorded for this clone. The V gene is TRBV19, the J gene TRBJ2-1; 9 bases line up with TRBD2. The CDR3 contains 15 residues. V lost 6 bases and J lost 0; bases outside the gene matches: 3. Per germline, CDR1 LNHDA and CDR2 SQIVND (reference sequence). The CDR3 loop is CASSISGSSYNEQFF. The DNA for the CDR3 is TGTGCCAGTAGCATTAGCGGGAGCTCCTACAATGAGCAGTTCTTC.